The 32 T cell receptor beta chains below were found in one sample sequenced in a study of control samples from healthy donors and cancer patients. Assay: immunoSEQ multiplex PCR; the TCRdb copy retains only in-frame clones and omits some. The sample contains 150,000 to 200,000 clones, 88% of which appear only once. The sequenced sample consisted of blood. Receptor source: a man between 18 and 35 years old in good health.

The V and J genes are TRBV5-4 and TRBJ1-2, with a weak D call TRBD1 (5 bases). There are 13 residues in the CDR3. V was clipped by 0 bases and J by 7 bases, with 10 bases between them. The germline V gene encodes CDR1 SGHNT and CDR2 YYREEE (reference sequence). Here the CDR3 DNA reads TGTGCCAGCAGCTTGGAAGCGGGGGTTGGCTACACCTTC. Residues: CASSLEAGVGYTF.

This chain uses TRBV4-1 with TRBJ1-1, with D uncertain. The germline V gene encodes CDR1 MGHRA and CDR2 YSYEKL. Trimming left V 0 bases short and J 7 bases short, with 9 bases between. This CDR3 is built from 13 residues. DNA for the CDR3: TGCGCCAGCAGCCAAGATCACGACTTTGAAGCTTTCTTT. Translation: CASSQDHDFEAFF.

The V gene is TRBV4-3, the J gene TRBJ2-3; 7 positions match TRBD2. The CDR3 is made up of 16 amino acids. Germline assignment: CDR1 LGHNA and CDR2 YSLEER. Trimming at V came to 0 bases and at J to 6 bases, leaving 9 bases not matched to a gene. CDR3 sequence (DNA): TGCGCCAGCAGCCAAGATCTGGGCGGGGGAGTGGATACGCAGTATTTT. Protein product: CASSQDLGGGVDTQYF.

This rearrangement joins TRBV7-9 to TRBJ2-3; no clear D gene. This CDR3 is built from 19 residues. Germline CDR1 and CDR2: SEHNR and FQNEAQ (reference sequence). The V end lost 0 bases, the J end lost 4 bases, and 23 bases lay between the germline ends. CDR3 amino acids: CASSLASGPAAYLADTQYF. The CDR3 coding sequence is TGTGCCAGCAGCTTAGCCTCCGGGCCAGCAGCCTACCTTGCAGATACGCAGTATTTT.

The CDR3 nucleotides are TGTGCCAGCAGCATGACAGCCAAAGCTTTCTTT. Its protein product is CASSMTAKAFF. The chain carries TRBV7-2 and TRBJ1-1, with D maybe TRBD1 (5 bases). Per germline, CDR1 SGHTA and CDR2 FQGNSA. Trimming stripped 5 bases from V and 9 bases from J, with 10 bases between. The CDR3 extends over 11 amino acids. The whole variable domain, remainder taken from reference TRBV7-2 and TRBJ1-1, is GAGVSQSPSNKVTEKGKDVELRCDPISGHTALYWYRQSLGQGLEFLIYFQGNSAPDKSGLPSDRFSAERTGGSVSTLTIQRTQQEDSAVYLCASSMTAKAFFGQGTRLTVV.

The chain links TRBV4-2 to TRBJ2-3; perhaps TRBD2 as D (6 bases). V shed 1 base and J shed 4 bases, with 12 bases lying between them. This CDR3 is built from 15 residues. Per germline, CDR1 LGHNA and CDR2 YNFKEQ. CDR3 bases: TGTGCCAGCAGCCAAGTTGAAGGGGAGGCAGATACGCAGTATTTT. Its protein product is CASSQVEGEADTQYF.

This chain connects TRBV4-2 to TRBJ1-1; D not resolved. The germline V gene encodes CDR1 LGHNA and CDR2 YNFKEQ. This CDR3 has 14 amino acids. Trimming cost V 0 bases and J 4 bases, with 9 bases left between them. This CDR3 reads CASSQDGVGTEAFF. Here the CDR3 DNA reads TGTGCCAGCAGCCAAGATGGCGTTGGCACTGAAGCTTTCTTT.

This chain connects TRBV5-6 to TRBJ2-2; TRBD2 agrees at 8 bases. CDR1 and CDR2 from the germline V gene are SGHDT and YYEEEE. V lost 2 bases and J lost 1; bases outside the gene matches: 1. This CDR3 region has 15 residues. CDR3 nucleotides: TGTGCCAGCAGCTTCACTAGCGGGAACACCGGGGAGCTGTTTTTT. This encodes CASSFTSGNTGELFF.

V is TRBV6-5 and J is TRBJ2-7, with TRBD2 as a possible D gene (7 bases). Germline CDR1 reads MNHEY; CDR2 reads SVGAGI. The CDR3 runs 12 residues. V was clipped by 5 bases and J by 6 bases, with 11 bases between them. In nucleotides, the CDR3 is TGTGCCAGCAGTCCGAGGGGGGGCGAGCAGTACTTC. Its protein product is CASSPRGGEQYF.

This sequence joins TRBV25-1 and TRBJ2-5; D possibly corresponds to TRBD2 (6 bases). The V gene lost 4 bases and the J gene lost 6 bases, with 9 bases spanning the gap. CDR1 is MGHDK, CDR2 SYGVNS, per germline. CDR3 length: 12 residues. The DNA for the CDR3 is TGTGCCAGCAGTGGGGGGGAGAAGACCCAGTACTTC. Its protein is CASSGGEKTQYF.

This chain links TRBV7-2 with TRBJ2-7, with D maybe TRBD1 (6 bases). Germline V gene data show CDR1 as SGHTA and CDR2 as FQGNSA. The CDR3 runs 16 residues. The V end was cut by 0 bases, the J end by 2 bases, with 14 bases between. CDR3 sequence (DNA): TGTGCCAGCAGCTTAGCTCCAGGGGATATTACCTACGAGCAGTACTTC. Residues: CASSLAPGDITYEQYF.

The chain carries TRBV10-3 and TRBJ1-5, with 8 bases identical to TRBD1. The germline CDR1 and CDR2 sequences are ENHRY and SYGVKD. This CDR3 is built from 15 residues. Trimming removed 2 bases from V and 5 bases from J; junction bases left unmatched: 5. The CDR3 loop reads CAISEGGRGHQPQHF. The CDR3 coding sequence is TGTGCCATCAGTGAGGGGGGCAGGGGGCATCAGCCCCAGCATTTT.

The sample holds one count of this clone. This sequence joins TRBV7-9 and TRBJ1-6, with D maybe TRBD1 (6 bases). V was cut by 3 bases and J by 8 bases, with 11 bases left in between. The CDR3 runs to 14 residues. Germline V lookup: CDR1 SEHNR, CDR2 FQNEAQ (reference sequence). DNA of the CDR3: TGTGCCAGCAGCTTTGGCAGGGGAGATTCACCCCTCCACTTT. Encoded protein: CASSFGRGDSPLHF.

The chain employs TRBV6-6 and TRBJ2-2, with D perhaps TRBD2 (5 bases). CDR1 and CDR2 from the germline V gene are MNHNY and SVGAGI (reference sequence). Trimming took 4 bases from V and 4 from J, leaving 7 bases between them. The CDR3 runs 13 residues. The CDR3 DNA reads TGTGCCAGCAGTTTAAGCGGCACCGGGGAGCTGTTTTTT. Its translation is CASSLSGTGELFF.

The chain couples TRBV2 to TRBJ2-7; D remains unclear. The CDR3 runs to 14 residues. Germline CDR1 reads SNHLY; CDR2 reads FYNNEI. V lost 0 bases and J 5 bases, leaving 11 bases between the germline ends. The CDR3 DNA reads TGTGCCAGCAGTGAAGCTGGTCTAACCCACGAGCAGTACTTC. As protein: CASSEAGLTHEQYF.

This chain joins TRBV30 and TRBJ1-2; D may be TRBD1 (5 bases). This CDR3 is 13 amino acids long. V was clipped by 1 base and J by 8 bases, with 14 bases between them. From germline, CDR1 is GTSNPN and CDR2 SVGIG (reference sequence). CDR3 region: CAWSDTGLVGYTF. For the CDR3, the DNA is TGTGCCTGGAGTGACACGGGACTAGTGGGCTACACCTTC.

The chain joins TRBV30 to TRBJ1-2; D gene unclear. Looked up from germline, CDR1 is GTSNPN and CDR2 is SVGIG (reference sequence). V was clipped by 2 bases and J by 8 bases, with 12 bases between them. The CDR3 extends over 12 amino acids. CDR3 protein: CAWSKSLGGYTF. DNA of the CDR3: TGTGCCTGGAGTAAATCTCTTGGGGGCTACACCTTC.

The chain is built from TRBV19 and TRBJ2-7; either TRBD1 or TRBD2 may supply D (5 bases each). The CDR3 consists of 14 residues. Trimming took off 5 bases at V and 1 base at J, with 12 bases between the two ends. Germline assignment: CDR1 LNHDA and CDR2 SQIVND (reference sequence). CDR3 residues: CASSLNWGSYEQYF. In DNA form, the CDR3 reads TGTGCCAGTAGTCTCAACTGGGGGTCCTACGAGCAGTACTTC. The full variable domain, rest sourced from reference TRBV19 and TRBJ2-7, is DGGITQSPKYLFRKEGQNVTLSCEQNLNHDAMYWYRQDPGQGLRLIYYSQIVNDFQKGDIAEGYSVSREKKESFPLTVTSAQKNPTAFYLCASSLNWGSYEQYFGPGTRLTVT.

This clone occurred a few times. The chain combines TRBV5-1 with TRBJ1-4, with unresolved D. The V and J ends lost 4 bases and 7 bases respectively, with 11 bases between them. CDR1 is SGHRS and CDR2 is YFSETQ in the germline V gene. The CDR3 loop spans 13 amino acids. This chain's CDR3 is CASSQSEGEKLFF. The CDR3 DNA sequence: TGCGCCAGCAGCCAGTCGGAGGGTGAAAAACTGTTTTTT.

This chain uses TRBV11-2 with TRBJ2-7, with D unclear. V gave up 2 bases and J gave up 6 bases, with 17 bases separating them. Germline values: CDR1 SGHAT, CDR2 FQNNGV. The CDR3 consists of 15 residues. In DNA form, the CDR3 reads TGTGCCAGCAGCTTAAGGGTAAGGGAAGTAGGCGAGCAGTACTTC. This sequence encodes CASSLRVREVGEQYF.

This clone has a single count. The V gene is TRBV3-1 (or the pseudogene TRBV3-2), the J gene TRBJ1-3; maybe TRBD1 (5 bases). The CDR3 is 18 amino acids. Trimming took off 0 bases at V and 2 bases at J, with 17 bases between the two ends. Per the germline V gene, CDR1 is LGHDT and CDR2 is YNNKEL (reference sequence). The CDR3, as DNA: TGTGCCAGCAGCCAAGATCGGAGAGGGGCCCGGGCTGGAAACACCATATATTTT. Residues: CASSQDRRGARAGNTIYF.

This chain connects TRBV5-6 to TRBJ2-1, with a tentative D call TRBD2 (5 bases). V was clipped by 4 bases and J by 4 bases, with 9 bases between them. The CDR3 sequence is 13 residues long. In germline, CDR1 is SGHDT, CDR2 YYEEEE. The DNA for the CDR3 is TGTGCCAGCAGCGACACTAGATACAATGAGCAGTTCTTC. Translated: CASSDTRYNEQFF.

The chain has TRBV3-1 (or the pseudogene TRBV3-2) and TRBJ1-2; D gene uncertain. This CDR3 contains 16 residues. Germline CDR1 LGHDT, CDR2 YNNKEL (reference sequence). V lost 0 bases, J lost 0 bases, and 11 bases lay in between. The CDR3: CASSQDGIPSNYGYTF. Here the CDR3 DNA reads TGTGCCAGCAGCCAAGATGGTATTCCGTCTAACTATGGCTACACCTTC.

The V and J genes are TRBV4-3 and TRBJ2-2; D unclear. This CDR3 has 16 amino acids. Trimming pared 6 bases from V and 0 bases from J, leaving 14 bases between. Germline V gene lookup returns CDR1 LGHNA and CDR2 YSLEER. CDR3 coding DNA: TGCGCCAGCAGGGTGACGGGTTTCGCGAACACCGGGGAGCTGTTTTTT. This gives the protein CASRVTGFANTGELFF.

Only one count was recorded for this clone. The chain combines TRBV7-8 with TRBJ2-2; D gene uncertain. Germline CDR1 and CDR2: SGHVS and FQNEAQ. V was pared by 2 bases and J by 4 bases, with 17 bases between. There are 17 residues in the CDR3. CDR3 DNA: TGTGCCAGCAGCTTAACACGAGGAGATCTTCGCACCGGGGAGCTGTTTTTT. Translating gives CASSLTRGDLRTGELFF.

This sequence joins TRBV7-2 and TRBJ2-5, with 9 positions matching TRBD2. Germline values: CDR1 SGHTA, CDR2 FQGNSA. The CDR3 is 14 residues long. After removal of 3 bases from V and 4 bases from J, the junction contained 3 bases not matched to a gene. The CDR3 DNA reads TGTGCCAGCAGCTTCGTAGCGGGGGTAGAGACCCAGTACTTC. This encodes CASSFVAGVETQYF. The full variable domain, its missing parts supplied by reference TRBV7-2 and TRBJ2-5, is GAGVSQSPSNKVTEKGKDVELRCDPISGHTALYWYRQSLGQGLEFLIYFQGNSAPDKSGLPSDRFSAERTGGSVSTLTIQRTQQEDSAVYLCASSFVAGVETQYFGPGTRLLVL.

The rearrangement links TRBV10-2 to TRBJ2-7; TRBD2 is a possible D gene (5 bases). V dropped 9 bases and J dropped 0 bases, with 15 bases sitting between them. Germline V gene sequence: CDR1 WSHSY, CDR2 SAAADI. This CDR3 is built from 14 residues. DNA of the CDR3: TGCGCCAGTACCAGTATAGGGAGCTCCTACGAGCAGTACTTC. Translating gives CASTSIGSSYEQYF.

This clone was seen a single time. The chain couples TRBV6-5 to TRBJ2-7, with TRBD1 matching over 9 bases. The germline V gene has CDR1 MNHEY and CDR2 SVGAGI. This CDR3 is built from 15 residues. Trimming cost V 2 bases and J 4 bases; bases outside gene matches: 6. CDR3 nucleotides: TGTGCCAGCAGTTACACCGGGACAGGGATATACGAGCAGTACTTC. It is translated as CASSYTGTGIYEQYF.

This clone was seen a handful of times. This chain joins TRBV9 and TRBJ2-3, with D perhaps matching TRBD1 (5 bases). This CDR3 spans 16 amino acids. CDR1 is SGDLS, CDR2 YYNGEE, per germline. V lost 0 bases and J 1 base, leaving 12 bases between the germline ends. The CDR3 coding sequence is TGTGCCAGCAGCGTAGCGTTAGGACAAGGCACAGATACGCAGTATTTT. Protein sequence: CASSVALGQGTDTQYF. Full variable domain (remainder filled in from reference TRBV9 and TRBJ2-3): DSGVTQTPKHLITATGQRVTLRCSPRSGDLSVYWYQQSLDQGLQFLIQYYNGEERAKGNILERFSAQQFPDLHSELNLSSLELGDSALYFCASSVALGQGTDTQYFGPGTRLTVL.

At least ten counts were recorded for this clone. The junction does not match germline at one end; this may be a read error. CDR3 sequence: CASSYGGQGVRNAEAFF. CDR3 bases: TGTGCCAGCAGTTACGGGGGACAGGGTGTCCGGAACGCTGAAGCTTTCTTT. The rearrangement uses TRBV6-2 or TRBV6-3 and TRBJ1-1, with 9 nucleotides matching TRBD1. The CDR3 spans 17 residues. Germline V CDR1 and CDR2: MNHEY, SVGEGT.

This clone was seen more than once but under ten times. The gene calls are TRBV14 and TRBJ1-1, with D hard to call. The CDR3 has 15 residues. CDR1 SGHDN and CDR2 FVKESK come from the germline V gene. The V and J ends lost 0 bases and 4 bases respectively, with 12 bases between them. In DNA, the CDR3 is TGTGCCAGCAGCCAAGATCCCTCTTCTAGCACTGAAGCTTTCTTT. It is translated as CASSQDPSSSTEAFF.

This chain uses TRBV27 with TRBJ2-2; D is perhaps TRBD1 or TRBD2 (6 bases each). Deletions cut 7 bases from V and 2 bases from J, with 11 bases between. Germline V gives CDR1 MNHEY, CDR2 SMNVEV (reference sequence). CDR3 length equals 14 residues. The CDR3 sequence: CASKGGLNTGELFF. CDR3 bases: TGTGCCAGCAAGGGGGGCCTAAACACCGGGGAGCTGTTTTTT.